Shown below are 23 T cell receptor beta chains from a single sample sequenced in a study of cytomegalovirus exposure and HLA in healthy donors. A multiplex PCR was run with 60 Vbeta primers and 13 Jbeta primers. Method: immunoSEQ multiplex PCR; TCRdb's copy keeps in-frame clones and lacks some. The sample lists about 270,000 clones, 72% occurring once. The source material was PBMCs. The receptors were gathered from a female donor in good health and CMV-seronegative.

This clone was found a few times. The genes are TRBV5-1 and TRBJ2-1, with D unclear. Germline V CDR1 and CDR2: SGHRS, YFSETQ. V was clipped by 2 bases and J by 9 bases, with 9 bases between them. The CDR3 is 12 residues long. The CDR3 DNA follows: TGCGCCAGCAGCTTCGGTGAGGTTGAGCAGTTCTTC. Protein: CASSFGEVEQFF.

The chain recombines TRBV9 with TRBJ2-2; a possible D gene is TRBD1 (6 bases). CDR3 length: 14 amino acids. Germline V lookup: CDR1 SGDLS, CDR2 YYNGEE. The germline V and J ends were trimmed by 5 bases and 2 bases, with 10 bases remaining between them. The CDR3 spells CASRGQFNTGELFF. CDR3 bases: TGTGCCAGCAGAGGACAGTTTAACACCGGGGAGCTGTTTTTT.

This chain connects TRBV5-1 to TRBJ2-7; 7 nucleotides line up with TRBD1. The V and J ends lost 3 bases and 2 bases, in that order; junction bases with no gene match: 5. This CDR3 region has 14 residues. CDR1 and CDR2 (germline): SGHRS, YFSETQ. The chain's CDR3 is CASSWETGPYEQYF. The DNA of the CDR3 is TGCGCCAGCAGCTGGGAGACAGGGCCCTACGAGCAGTACTTC.

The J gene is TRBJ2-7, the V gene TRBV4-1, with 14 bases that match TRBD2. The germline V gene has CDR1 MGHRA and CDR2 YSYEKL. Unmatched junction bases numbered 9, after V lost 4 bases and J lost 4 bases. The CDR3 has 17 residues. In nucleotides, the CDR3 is TGCGCCAGCAGCCCGGGACTAGCGGGAGTAAGTGTTTACGAGCAGTACTTC. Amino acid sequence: CASSPGLAGVSVYEQYF.

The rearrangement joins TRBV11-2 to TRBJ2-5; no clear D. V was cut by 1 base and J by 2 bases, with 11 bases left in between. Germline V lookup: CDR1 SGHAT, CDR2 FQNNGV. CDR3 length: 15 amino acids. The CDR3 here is CASSLARHAQETQYF. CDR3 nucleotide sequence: TGTGCCAGCAGCTTAGCGCGACACGCTCAAGAGACCCAGTACTTC.

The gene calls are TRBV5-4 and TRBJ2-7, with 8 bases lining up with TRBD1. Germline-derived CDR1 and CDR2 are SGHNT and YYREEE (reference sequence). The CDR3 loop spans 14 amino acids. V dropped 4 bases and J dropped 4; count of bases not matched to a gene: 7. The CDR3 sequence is CASSEDRAQYEQYF. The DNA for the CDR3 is TGTGCCAGCAGCGAGGACAGGGCCCAGTACGAGCAGTACTTC.

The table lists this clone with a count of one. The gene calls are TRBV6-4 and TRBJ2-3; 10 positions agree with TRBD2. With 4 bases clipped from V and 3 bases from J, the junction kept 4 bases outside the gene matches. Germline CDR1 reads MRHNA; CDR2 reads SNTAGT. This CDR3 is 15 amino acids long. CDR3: CASSASGSSTDTQYF. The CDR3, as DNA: TGTGCCAGCAGTGCTAGCGGGAGTAGTACAGATACGCAGTATTTT.

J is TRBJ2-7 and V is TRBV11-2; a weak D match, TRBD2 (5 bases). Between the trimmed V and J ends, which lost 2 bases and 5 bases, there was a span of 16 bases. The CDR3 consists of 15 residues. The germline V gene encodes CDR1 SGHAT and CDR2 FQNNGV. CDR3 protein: CASSLFTGRGNEQYF. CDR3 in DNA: TGTGCCAGCAGCTTATTCACGGGGAGAGGCAACGAGCAGTACTTC.

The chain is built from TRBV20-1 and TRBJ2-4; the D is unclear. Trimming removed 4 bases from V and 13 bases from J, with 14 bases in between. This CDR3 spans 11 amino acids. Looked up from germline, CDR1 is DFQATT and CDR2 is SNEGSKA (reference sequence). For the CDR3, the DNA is TGCAGTGCTAAGACGCTAGGTTTCCAGTACTTC. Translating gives CSAKTLGFQYF.

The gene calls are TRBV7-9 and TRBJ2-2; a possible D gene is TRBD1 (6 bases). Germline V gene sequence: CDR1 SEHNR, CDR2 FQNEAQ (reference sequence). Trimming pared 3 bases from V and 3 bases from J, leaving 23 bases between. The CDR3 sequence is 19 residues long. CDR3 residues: CASSLGNRVKPADTGELFF. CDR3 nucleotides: TGTGCCAGCAGCTTGGGGAACAGGGTTAAGCCTGCGGACACCGGGGAGCTGTTTTTT.

The CDR3, as DNA: TGTGCCAGCAGCTTAACTAGGGGGGGTCCTGAAGCTTTCTTT. Protein: CASSLTRGGPEAFF. This chain uses TRBV7-3 with TRBJ1-1; possible D gene TRBD1, 6 bases. Trimming removed 0 bases from V and 6 bases from J, with 11 bases in between. Germline values: CDR1 SGHTA, CDR2 FQGTGA. There are 14 residues in the CDR3.

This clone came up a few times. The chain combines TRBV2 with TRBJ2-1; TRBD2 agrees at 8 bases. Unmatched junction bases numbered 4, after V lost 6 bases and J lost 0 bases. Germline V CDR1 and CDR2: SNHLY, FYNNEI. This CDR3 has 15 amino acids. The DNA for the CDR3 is TGTGCCAGCAGCGCCGGGACTAGCTCCTACAATGAGCAGTTCTTC. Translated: CASSAGTSSYNEQFF.

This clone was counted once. CDR3: CAISGGDRGNTEAFF. The CDR3 region has the DNA TGTGCCATCAGTGGGGGGGACCGAGGGAACACTGAAGCTTTCTTT. The V call is TRBV10-3, the J call TRBJ1-1; TRBD1 is a possible D gene (5 bases). V lost 4 bases and J 1 base, leaving 13 bases between the germline ends. This CDR3 has 15 residues. The germline CDR1 and CDR2 sequences are ENHRY and SYGVKD.

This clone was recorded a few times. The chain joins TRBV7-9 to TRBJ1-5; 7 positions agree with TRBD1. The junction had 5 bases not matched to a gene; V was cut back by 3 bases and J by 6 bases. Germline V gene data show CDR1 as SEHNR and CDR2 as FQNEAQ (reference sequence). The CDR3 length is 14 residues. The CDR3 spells CASSLTGKGQPQHF. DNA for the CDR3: TGTGCCAGCAGCTTGACAGGGAAGGGTCAGCCCCAGCATTTT.

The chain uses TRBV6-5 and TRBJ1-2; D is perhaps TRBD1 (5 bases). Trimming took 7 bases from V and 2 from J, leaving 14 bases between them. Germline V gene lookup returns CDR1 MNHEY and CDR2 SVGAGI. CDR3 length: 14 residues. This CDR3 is CASTRSGGNYGYTF. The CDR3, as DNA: TGTGCCAGCACCCGTTCGGGGGGGAACTATGGCTACACCTTC.

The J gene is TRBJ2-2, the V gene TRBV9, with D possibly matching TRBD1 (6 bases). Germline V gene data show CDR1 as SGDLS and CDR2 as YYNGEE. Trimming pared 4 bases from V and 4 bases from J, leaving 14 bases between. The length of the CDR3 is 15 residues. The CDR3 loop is CASSSRQAGTGELFF. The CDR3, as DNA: TGTGCCAGCAGCTCGAGACAGGCGGGCACCGGGGAGCTGTTTTTT.

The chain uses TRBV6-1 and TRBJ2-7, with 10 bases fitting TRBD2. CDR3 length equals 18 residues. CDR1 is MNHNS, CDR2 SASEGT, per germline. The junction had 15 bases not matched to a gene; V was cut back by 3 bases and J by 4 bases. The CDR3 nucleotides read TGTGCCAGCAGTGACGAGACAGGGTCTAGCGGGAGCGGGTACGAGCAGTACTTC. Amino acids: CASSDETGSSGSGYEQYF.

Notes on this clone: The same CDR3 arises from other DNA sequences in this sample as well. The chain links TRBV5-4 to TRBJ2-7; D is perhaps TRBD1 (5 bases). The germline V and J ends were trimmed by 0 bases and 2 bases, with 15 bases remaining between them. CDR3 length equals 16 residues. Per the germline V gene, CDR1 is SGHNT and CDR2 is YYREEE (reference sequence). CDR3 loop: CASSLGGSQSPYEQYF. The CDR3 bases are TGTGCCAGCAGCTTGGGGGGCTCGCAGTCCCCCTACGAGCAGTACTTC. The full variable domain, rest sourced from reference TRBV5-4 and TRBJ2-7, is ETGVTQSPTHLIKTRGQQVTLRCSSQSGHNTVSWYQQALGQGPQFIFQYYREEENGRGNFPPRFSGLQFPNYSSELNVNALELDDSALYLCASSLGGSQSPYEQYFGPGTRLTVT.

The CDR3 DNA reads as TGTGCCAGCAGCCGGTGGGACAGGGGGAACGAGCAGTTCTTC. This codes for CASSRWDRGNEQFF. V gene TRBV7-9 combines with J gene TRBJ2-1, with TRBD1 matching 11 bases. The CDR3 sequence is 14 residues long. The junction had 7 bases not matched to a gene; V was cut back by 5 bases and J by 10 bases. Looked up from germline, CDR1 is SEHNR and CDR2 is FQNEAQ (reference sequence).

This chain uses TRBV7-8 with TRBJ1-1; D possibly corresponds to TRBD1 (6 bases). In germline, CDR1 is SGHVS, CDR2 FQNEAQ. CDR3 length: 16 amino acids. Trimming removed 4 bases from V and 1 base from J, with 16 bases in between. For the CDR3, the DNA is TGTGCCAGCAGCTCCTCCCCCACAGGGTGGAACACTGAAGCTTTCTTT. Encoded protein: CASSSSPTGWNTEAFF.

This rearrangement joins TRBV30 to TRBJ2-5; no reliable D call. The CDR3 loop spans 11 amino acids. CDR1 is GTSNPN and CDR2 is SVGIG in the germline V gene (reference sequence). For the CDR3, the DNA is TGTGCTCCCTCCTACCAAGAGACCCAGTACTTC. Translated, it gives CAPSYQETQYF.

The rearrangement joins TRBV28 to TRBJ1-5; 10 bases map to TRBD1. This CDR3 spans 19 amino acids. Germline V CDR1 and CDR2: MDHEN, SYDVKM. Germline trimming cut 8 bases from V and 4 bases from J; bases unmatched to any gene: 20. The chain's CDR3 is CASCADRGLRAGTNQPQHF. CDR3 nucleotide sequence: TGTGCCAGCTGTGCTGACAGGGGGCTCAGAGCAGGGACAAATCAGCCCCAGCATTTT.

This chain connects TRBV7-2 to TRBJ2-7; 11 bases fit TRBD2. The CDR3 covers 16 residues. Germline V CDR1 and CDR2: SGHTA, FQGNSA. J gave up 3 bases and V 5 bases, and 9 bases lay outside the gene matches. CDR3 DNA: TGTGCCAGCAGCGGGGCCACTAGCGGGAGAAACTACGAGCAGTACTTC. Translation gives CASSGATSGRNYEQYF.